These T cell receptor beta chains were read from a single sample in a study of OX40 agonist ivuxolimab in advanced cancers. The method was immunoSEQ multiplex PCR; TCRdb's version includes in-frame clones alone and lacks a portion of them. The sample has over 50,000 clones; around 92% are singletons. The sample was CD4+ or CD8+ T cells sorted from blood, taken in a trial of the OX40 agonist ivuxolimab. These TCRs come from an adult with an advanced solid tumor such as melanoma, head and neck, liver or kidney cancer. The CDR3 runs from the conserved cysteine through the conserved F or W.

v_call cdr3_aa
TRBV28 CASSPWNGLVTDTQYF
TRBV2 CASILGTGIEAFF
TRBV15 CATSGGGAAEQFF
TRBV18 CASSLDRGTNSPLHF
TRBV30 CAWRGAGKGFYNEQFF
TRBV5-6 CASSLSFWGNGNQPQHF
TRBV4-2 CASSQGPGEQYF
TRBV18 CASSEYTEAFF
TRBV19 CASSIWGASTDTQYF
TRBV7-2 CASSLVTGGYQPQHF
TRBV15 CATSRAGTLTDTQYF
TRBV7-8 CASSLSVINEQYF
TRBV6-5 CASSYPRAGTDTQYF
TRBV27 CASWTAPYYNEQFF
TRBV13 CASSLGYTEAFF
TRBV4-3 CASSQDLGEQDYGYTF
TRBV4-1 CASSQGKGSQPQHF
TRBV28 CASSDRIKNEKLFF
TRBV6-1 CASSLGTMSHYGYTF
TRBV10-3 CAISESRAEGRNQPQHF
TRBV7-3 CASSLNQGADWETQYF
TRBV29-1 CSVRDGQNIQYF
TRBV7-8 CASSSWGAGDTQYF
TRBV29-1 CSVRGLAGLRENEQFF
TRBV2 CASSGLNARAINTEAFF
TRBV9 CASSVASGTGGTEAFF
TRBV6-5 CASSSQETQYF
TRBV7-9 CASSFGGEEETQYF
TRBV11-2 CASSLLADTQYF
TRBV28 CASSLWAQETQYF
TRBV6-5 CASSFVAEGARDEQFF
TRBV11-2 CASSLDRDYGYTF
TRBV19 CASSDRARNTIYF
TRBV28 CASSSPWQGLPSGANVLTF
TRBV7-8 CASSLGPGVNGYTF
TRBV19 CASSGYVGTQNIQYF
TRBV7-8 CASSGQFLKNTEAFF
TRBV27 CASRQKAASTDTQYF
TRBV6-5 CASSLLAEAPGELFF
TRBV28 CASSLVYAYEQYF
TRBV9 CASSVAKRDGEAFF
TRBV6-6 CATFIGFYYGYTF
TRBV27 CASSSTGTGELFF
TRBV6-5 CASSPTWGNYNEQFF
TRBV27 CASSLSTGTYEQYF
TRBV6-5 CASKELTGRSYEQYF
TRBV6-6 CASTPESGAGYNEQFF
TRBV30 CAWRGGGAAYEQYF
TRBV4-1 CASSQDLTGHEAFF
TRBV19 CASSLEEEKLFF
TRBV6-6 CASSSGGGGVPRPQHF
TRBV5-1 CASRGGTEAFF
TRBV28 CASSLSASTDTQYF
TRBV7-6 CASSSRRDTQYF